These 16 T cell receptor beta chains were all obtained from the same sample, sequenced in a study of beta chain features in type 1 diabetes. Study-wide results and limits: Moderate yet significant TCRB CDR3 shortening was seen in Type 1 diabetes patients in all four CD4+ subsets.

Expressed TCRB transcripts were sequenced because the entire RNA isolate underwent reverse transcription. Clones were sequenced by immunoSEQ multiplex PCR, and TCRdb holds only the in-frame ones, with some missing. Among more than 250,000 clones, roughly 20% were seen once, and the ten largest hold more than 0.025%. Antigen specificity for these receptors is unknown. Source material: naive CD4+ T cells from blood. The receptors derive from a woman aged 40 to 50 with type 1 diabetes.

This clone was seen more than once but under ten times. The chain links TRBV30 to TRBJ2-5; no reliable D call. The V gene lost 1 base and the J gene lost 7 bases, with 10 bases spanning the gap. Germline values: CDR1 GTSNPN, CDR2 SVGIG (reference sequence). This CDR3 has 12 amino acids. The CDR3 sequence is CAWSGDSGTQYF. The CDR3 DNA follows: TGTGCCTGGAGTGGAGACTCTGGGACCCAGTACTTC.

This clone was seen more than once but under ten times. The sample contains more than one DNA sequence encoding this CDR3. The CDR3 region is CASSPSSYEQYF. CDR3 DNA: TGTGCCAGCAGCCCCAGCTCCTACGAGCAGTACTTC. This rearrangement joins TRBV7-2 to TRBJ2-7; D gene uncertain. V lost 5 bases and J 0 bases, leaving 5 bases between the germline ends. The CDR3 is made up of 12 amino acids. The germline gives CDR1 SGHTA, CDR2 FQGNSA.

The chain couples TRBV5-6 to TRBJ1-5; D is undetermined. CDR1 SGHDT and CDR2 YYEEEE come from the germline V gene. V dropped 0 bases and J dropped 9 bases, with 19 bases sitting between them. CDR3 length equals 16 residues. CDR3 DNA: TGTGCCAGCAGCTTGGCGGTTGGCAGGACTCCAGGGCCCCAGCATTTT. It codes for CASSLAVGRTPGPQHF. Variable domain in full (rest from reference TRBV5-6 and TRBJ1-5): DAGVTQSPTHLIKTRGQQVTLRCSPKSGHDTVSWYQQALGQGPQFIFQYYEEEERQRGNFPDRFSGHQFPNYSSELNVNALLLGDSALYLCASSLAVGRTPGPQHFGDGTRLSIL.

This clone occurred a few times. The chain joins TRBV29-1 to TRBJ2-2; TRBD1 agrees at 7 bases. The CDR3 is made up of 14 amino acids. Unmatched junction bases numbered 5, after V lost 7 bases and J lost 0 bases. The germline V gene has CDR1 SQVTM and CDR2 ANQGSEA. In nucleotides, the CDR3 is TGCAGCGCCTCCGGGACAGCGAACACCGGGGAGCTGTTTTTT. Its protein product is CSASGTANTGELFF.

The V and J genes are TRBV14 and TRBJ1-2, with TRBD1 matching over 7 bases. The CDR3 is made up of 18 amino acids. CDR1 and CDR2 (germline): SGHDN, FVKESK. V lost 5 bases and J lost 1; bases outside the gene matches: 16. DNA for the CDR3: TGTGCCAGCAGCTTAGGCATGACAGGGAGGAAGGATAACTATGGCTACACCTTC. Translation gives CASSLGMTGRKDNYGYTF.

The V call is TRBV9, the J call TRBJ1-2, with TRBD1 matching over 8 bases. The V segment lost 0 bases and the J segment 8 bases; nucleotides outside the gene matches: 9. Germline CDR1 SGDLS, CDR2 YYNGEE. This CDR3 is built from 15 residues. The CDR3 DNA reads TGTGCCAGCAGCGTAGAAGGTAGACAGGGGATCGGCTACACCTTC. This sequence encodes CASSVEGRQGIGYTF.

This clone has more than one count but fewer than ten. The chain employs TRBV5-4 and TRBJ2-2; tentative D call: TRBD1 (6 bases). Trimming left V 4 bases short and J 1 base short, with 11 bases between. CDR3 size: 15 residues. Germline V gene data show CDR1 as SGHNT and CDR2 as YYREEE (reference sequence). CDR3 protein: CASSPDSLNTGELFF. The CDR3 DNA reads TGTGCCAGCAGCCCGGACAGCTTGAACACCGGGGAGCTGTTTTTT.

For this clone: The same CDR3 arises from other DNA sequences in this sample as well. V gene TRBV5-4 combines with J gene TRBJ1-1, with D possibly being TRBD1 (6 bases). V lost 0 bases and J lost 5, with 11 bases in between. CDR1 SGHNT and CDR2 YYREEE come from the germline V gene (reference sequence). This CDR3 comprises 14 residues. The CDR3 DNA reads as TGTGCCAGCAGCTTGGGAGGGGGAAGGACTGAAGCTTTCTTT. Encoded protein: CASSLGGGRTEAFF.

This chain connects TRBV7-8 to TRBJ2-7, with D possibly TRBD2 on 5 matching bases. V gave up 5 bases and J gave up 0 bases, with 11 bases separating them. The CDR3 is 14 amino acids. Germline CDR1 is SGHVS and CDR2 is FQNEAQ. CDR3 nucleotide sequence: TGTGCCAGCAGCGCGGGCCTTGACTCCTACGAGCAGTACTTC. Amino acids: CASSAGLDSYEQYF. Full variable domain (missing parts from reference TRBV7-8 and TRBJ2-7): GAGVSQSPRYKVAKRGQDVALRCDPISGHVSLFWYQQALGQGPEFLTYFQNEAQLDKSGLPSDRFFAERPEGSVSTLKIQRTQQEDSAVYLCASSAGLDSYEQYFGPGTRLTVT.

The rearrangement links TRBV28 to TRBJ2-7; 15 nucleotides match TRBD2. The germline V gene has CDR1 MDHEN and CDR2 SYDVKM. V lost 5 bases and J lost 3; bases outside the gene matches: 14. The CDR3 consists of 19 residues. The CDR3 DNA reads as TGTGCCAGCAGTCGCCCTCTGGGGACTAGCGGGGGGAACCTCTACGAGCAGTACTTC. It translates to CASSRPLGTSGGNLYEQYF. The entire variable domain, with the rest obtained from reference TRBV28 and TRBJ2-7, is as follows: DVKVTQSSRYLVKRTGEKVFLECVQDMDHENMFWYRQDPGLGLRLIYFSYDVKMKEKGDIPEGYSVSREKKERFSLILESASTNQTSMYLCASSRPLGTSGGNLYEQYFGPGTRLTVT.

The chain is built from TRBV9 and TRBJ1-2; the D is unclear. This CDR3 is built from 17 residues. Germline V CDR1 and CDR2: SGDLS, YYNGEE. Between the trimmed V and J ends, which lost 0 bases and 5 bases, there was a span of 20 bases. CDR3 protein: CASSVGPLFTPEYGYTF. The DNA for the CDR3 is TGTGCCAGCAGCGTAGGTCCGCTATTCACCCCTGAGTATGGCTACACCTTC. The full variable domain, its missing parts supplied by reference TRBV9 and TRBJ1-2, is DSGVTQTPKHLITATGQRVTLRCSPRSGDLSVYWYQQSLDQGLQFLIQYYNGEERAKGNILERFSAQQFPDLHSELNLSSLELGDSALYFCASSVGPLFTPEYGYTFGSGTRLTVV.

This clone was observed a handful of times. One end of the junction varies from germline; a read error may be responsible. This chain uses TRBV20-1 with TRBJ2-7; D remains ambiguous. Germline loops: CDR1 DFQATT, CDR2 SNEGSKA (reference sequence). The CDR3 loop spans 10 amino acids. The CDR3 DNA reads TGCAGTGCTGGAGATATTGTGCGGTACTTC. As protein: CSAGDIVRYF.

The J gene is TRBJ2-6, the V gene TRBV19, with 11 nucleotides matching TRBD2. The V gene's germline CDR1 is LNHDA and CDR2 SQIVND (reference sequence). The CDR3 loop spans 18 amino acids. V was pared by 5 bases and J by 4 bases, with 10 bases of the junction left unmatched. CDR3 in amino acids: CASSLLTSGISGANVLTF. The DNA of the CDR3 is TGTGCCAGTAGTCTTCTGACTAGCGGGATATCCGGGGCCAACGTCCTGACTTTC.

This chain links TRBV7-3 with TRBJ1-2, with D perhaps matching TRBD1 (5 bases). Trimming removed 5 bases from V and 6 bases from J, with 16 bases in between. The CDR3 runs to 14 residues. Germline V gene data show CDR1 as SGHTA and CDR2 as FQGTGA. CDR3 coding DNA: TGTGCCAGCAGCCACAGCCCAGGGTCGGATGGCTACACCTTC. It codes for CASSHSPGSDGYTF. Combining the CDR3 with reference TRBV7-3 and TRBJ1-2 gives the whole variable domain GAGVSQTPSNKVTEKGKYVELRCDPISGHTALYWYRQSLGQGPEFLIYFQGTGAADDSGLPNDRFFAVRPEGSVSTLKIQRTERGDSAVYLCASSHSPGSDGYTFGSGTRLTVV.

The chain couples TRBV28 to TRBJ2-3; D perhaps matches TRBD2 (5 bases). The V and J ends lost 5 bases and 10 bases respectively, with 13 bases between them. The germline V gene has CDR1 MDHEN and CDR2 SYDVKM. This CDR3 has 12 residues. The CDR3 protein is CASSPQLEAQYF. The CDR3 nucleotides read TGTGCCAGCAGTCCGCAACTAGAGGCGCAGTATTTT.

This chain links TRBV7-2 with TRBJ2-7; perhaps TRBD1 as D (6 bases). This CDR3 is built from 14 residues. Germline V gene data show CDR1 as SGHTA and CDR2 as FQGNSA. V was shortened by 2 bases and J by 2 bases, with 10 bases between the two germline ends. The CDR3 loop reads CASSLQGIPYEQYF. The CDR3 coding sequence is TGTGCCAGCAGCTTACAGGGGATCCCCTACGAGCAGTACTTC.